This T cell receptor (beta chain) was sequenced during a study of cytomegalovirus exposure and HLA in healthy donors. Overall study context: Assignment to the Caucasian-associated ancestry cluster applied to about 80% of the approximately 380 genotyped donors.

As for this clone: Its antigen is as yet unknown.

CDR1 LGHNA and CDR2 YNFKEQ come from the germline V gene. This CDR3 contains 15 residues. The V gene lost 4 bases and the J gene lost 0 bases, with 10 bases spanning the gap. The study ran its PCR with 60 Vbeta and 13 Jbeta primers. Repertoires were generated with immunoSEQ multiplex PCR, while TCRdb's copy carries only in-frame clones and drops some. The sample carries about 130,000 clones, just under 75% recorded once. Findings and caveats of the study: With high specificity and sensitivity, the classifier reportedly diagnosed cytomegalovirus status. Per a later analysis, about 15,000 TCR beta sequences showed association with HLA alleles at 0.05 false discovery rate.

The chain is built from TRBV4-2 and TRBJ2-1; possible D gene TRBD1, 6 bases. The sequenced sample was PBMCs. The TCR originated in a man aged 35-49 years in good health and CMV-seropositive. Written as DNA, the CDR3 is TGTGCCAGCAGCCGGGACACCAGCTCCTACAATGAGCAGTTCTTC. Amino acids: CASSRDTSSYNEQFF.